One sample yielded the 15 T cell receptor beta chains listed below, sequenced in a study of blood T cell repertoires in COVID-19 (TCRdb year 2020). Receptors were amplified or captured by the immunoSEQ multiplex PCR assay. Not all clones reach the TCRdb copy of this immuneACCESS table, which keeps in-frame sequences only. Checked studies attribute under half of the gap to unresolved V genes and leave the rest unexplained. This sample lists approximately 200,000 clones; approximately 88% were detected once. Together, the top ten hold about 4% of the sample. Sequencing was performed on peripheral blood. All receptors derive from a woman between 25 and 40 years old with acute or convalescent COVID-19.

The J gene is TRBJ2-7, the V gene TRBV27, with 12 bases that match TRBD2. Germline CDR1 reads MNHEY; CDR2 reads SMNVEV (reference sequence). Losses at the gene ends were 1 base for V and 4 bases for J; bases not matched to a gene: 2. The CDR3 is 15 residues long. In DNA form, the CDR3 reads TGTGCCAGCAGTTTATGGACTAGCGGGGATTACGAGCAGTACTTC. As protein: CASSLWTSGDYEQYF.

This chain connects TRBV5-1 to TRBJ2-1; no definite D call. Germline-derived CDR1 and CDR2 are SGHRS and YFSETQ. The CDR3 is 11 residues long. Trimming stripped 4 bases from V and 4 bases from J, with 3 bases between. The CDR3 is CASSEYNEQFF. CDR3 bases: TGCGCCAGCAGCGAGTACAATGAGCAGTTCTTC. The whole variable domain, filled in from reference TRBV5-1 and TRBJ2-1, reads KAGVTQTPRYLIKTRGQQVTLSCSPISGHRSVSWYQQTPGQGLQFLFEYFSETQRNKGNFPGRFSGRQFSNSRSEMNVSTLELGDSALYLCASSEYNEQFFGPGTRLTVL.

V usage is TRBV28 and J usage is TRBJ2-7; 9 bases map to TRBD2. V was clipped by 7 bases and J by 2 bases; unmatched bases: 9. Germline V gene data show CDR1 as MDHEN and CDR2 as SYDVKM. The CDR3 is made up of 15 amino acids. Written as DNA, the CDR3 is TGTGCCAGCAAGTCTACGGGACTAGCAGCCTACGAGCAGTACTTC. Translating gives CASKSTGLAAYEQYF.

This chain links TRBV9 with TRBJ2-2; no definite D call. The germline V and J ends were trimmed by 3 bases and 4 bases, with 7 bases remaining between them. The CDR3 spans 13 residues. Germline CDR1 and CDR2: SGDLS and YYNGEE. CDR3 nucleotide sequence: TGTGCCAGCAGCGCAACGGGCACCGGGGAGCTGTTTTTT. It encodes CASSATGTGELFF.

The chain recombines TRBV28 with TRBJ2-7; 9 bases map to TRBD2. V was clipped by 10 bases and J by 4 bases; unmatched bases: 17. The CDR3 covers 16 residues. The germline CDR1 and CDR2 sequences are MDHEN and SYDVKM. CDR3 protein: CATEGLARGGSYEQYF. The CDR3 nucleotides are TGTGCCACCGAGGGACTAGCCAGAGGTGGGAGTTACGAGCAGTACTTC.

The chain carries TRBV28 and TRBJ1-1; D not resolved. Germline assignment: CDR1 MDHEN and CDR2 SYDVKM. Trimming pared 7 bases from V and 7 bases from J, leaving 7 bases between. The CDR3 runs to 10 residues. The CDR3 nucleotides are TGTGCCAGCATTGGCCTTGAAGCTTTCTTT. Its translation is CASIGLEAFF.

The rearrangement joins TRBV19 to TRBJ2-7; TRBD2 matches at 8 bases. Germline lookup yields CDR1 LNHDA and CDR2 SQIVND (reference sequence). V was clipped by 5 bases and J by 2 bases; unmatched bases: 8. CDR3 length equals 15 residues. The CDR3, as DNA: TGTGCCAGTAGTCCCGGGACTAGTTTCCCCTACGAGCAGTACTTC. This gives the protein CASSPGTSFPYEQYF.

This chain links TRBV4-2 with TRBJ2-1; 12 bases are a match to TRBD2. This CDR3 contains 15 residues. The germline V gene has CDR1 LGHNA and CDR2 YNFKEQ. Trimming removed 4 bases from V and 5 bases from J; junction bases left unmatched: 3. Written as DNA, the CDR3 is TGTGCCAGCAGCCGCGGGACTAGCGGGCACAATGAGCAGTTCTTC. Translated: CASSRGTSGHNEQFF.

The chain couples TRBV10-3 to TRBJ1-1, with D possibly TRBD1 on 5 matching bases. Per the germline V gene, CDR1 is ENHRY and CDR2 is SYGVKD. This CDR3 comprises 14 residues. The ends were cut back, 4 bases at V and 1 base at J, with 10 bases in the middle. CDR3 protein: CAISAGGRNTEAFF. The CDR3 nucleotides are TGTGCCATCAGTGCGGGGGGTAGGAACACTGAAGCTTTCTTT.

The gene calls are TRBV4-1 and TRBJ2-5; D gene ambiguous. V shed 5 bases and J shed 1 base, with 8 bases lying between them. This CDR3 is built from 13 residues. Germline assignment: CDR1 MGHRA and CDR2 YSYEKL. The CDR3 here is CASSYSTQETQYF. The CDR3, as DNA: TGCGCCAGCAGCTACAGCACCCAAGAGACCCAGTACTTC.

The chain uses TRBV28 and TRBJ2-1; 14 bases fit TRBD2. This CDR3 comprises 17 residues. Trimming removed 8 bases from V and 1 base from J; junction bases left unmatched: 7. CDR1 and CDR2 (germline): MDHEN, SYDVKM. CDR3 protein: CASHGTSGSRSYNEQFF. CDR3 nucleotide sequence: TGTGCCAGCCATGGGACTAGCGGGAGTAGGTCCTACAATGAGCAGTTCTTC.

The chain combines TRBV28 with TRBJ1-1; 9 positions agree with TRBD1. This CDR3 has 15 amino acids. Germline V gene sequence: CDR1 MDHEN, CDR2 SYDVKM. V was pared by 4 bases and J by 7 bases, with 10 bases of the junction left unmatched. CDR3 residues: CASSSPGQGPIEAFF. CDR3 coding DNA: TGTGCCAGCAGTTCACCTGGACAGGGGCCGATTGAAGCTTTCTTT.

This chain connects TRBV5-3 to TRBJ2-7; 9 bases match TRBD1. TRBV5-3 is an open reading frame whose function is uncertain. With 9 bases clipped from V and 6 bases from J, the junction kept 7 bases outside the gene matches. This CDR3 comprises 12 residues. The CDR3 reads CAMPGQGTEQYF. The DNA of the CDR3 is TGTGCCATGCCGGGACAGGGAACCGAGCAGTACTTC.

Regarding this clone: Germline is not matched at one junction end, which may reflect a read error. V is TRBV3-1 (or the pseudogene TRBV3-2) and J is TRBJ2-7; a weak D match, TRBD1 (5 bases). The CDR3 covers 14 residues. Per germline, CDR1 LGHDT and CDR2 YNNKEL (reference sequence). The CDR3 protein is CASSPDVKGVDFHF. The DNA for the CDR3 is TGTGCCAGCAGCCCAGACGTGAAAGGGGTCGACTTTCACTTC.

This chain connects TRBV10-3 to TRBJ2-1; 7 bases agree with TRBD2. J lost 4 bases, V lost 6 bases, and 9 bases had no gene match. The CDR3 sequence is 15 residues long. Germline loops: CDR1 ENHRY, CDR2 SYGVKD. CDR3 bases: TGTGCCATCAGCGAATCGGGGGAGGGTTACAATGAGCAGTTCTTC. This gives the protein CAISESGEGYNEQFF.